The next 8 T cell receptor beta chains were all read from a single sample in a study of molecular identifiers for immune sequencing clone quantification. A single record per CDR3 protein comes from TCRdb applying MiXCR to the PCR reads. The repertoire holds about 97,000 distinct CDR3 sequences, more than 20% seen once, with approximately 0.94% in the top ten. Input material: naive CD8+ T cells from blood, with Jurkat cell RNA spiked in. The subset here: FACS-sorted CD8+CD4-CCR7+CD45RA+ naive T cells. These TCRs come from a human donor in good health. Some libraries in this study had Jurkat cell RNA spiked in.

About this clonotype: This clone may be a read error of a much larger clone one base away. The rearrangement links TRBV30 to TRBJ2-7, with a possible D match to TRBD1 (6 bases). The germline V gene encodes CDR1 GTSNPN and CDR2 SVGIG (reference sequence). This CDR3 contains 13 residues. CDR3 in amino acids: CAWRETGNYAQYF. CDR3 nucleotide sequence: TGTGCCTGGAGAGAGACAGGAAACTACGCGCAGTACTTC.

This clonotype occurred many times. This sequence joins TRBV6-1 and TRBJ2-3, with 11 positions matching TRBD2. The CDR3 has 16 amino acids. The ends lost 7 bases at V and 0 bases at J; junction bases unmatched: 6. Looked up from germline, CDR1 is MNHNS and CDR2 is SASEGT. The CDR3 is CASTSSGGSSTDTQYF. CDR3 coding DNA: TGTGCCAGCACCTCTAGCGGGGGGTCTAGCACAGATACGCAGTATTTT.

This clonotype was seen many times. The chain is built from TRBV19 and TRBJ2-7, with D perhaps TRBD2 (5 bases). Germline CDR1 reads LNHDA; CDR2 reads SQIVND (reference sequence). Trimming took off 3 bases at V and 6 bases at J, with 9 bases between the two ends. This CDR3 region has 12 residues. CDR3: CASSIAGVEQYF. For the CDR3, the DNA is TGTGCCAGTAGTATTGCCGGGGTCGAGCAGTACTTC.

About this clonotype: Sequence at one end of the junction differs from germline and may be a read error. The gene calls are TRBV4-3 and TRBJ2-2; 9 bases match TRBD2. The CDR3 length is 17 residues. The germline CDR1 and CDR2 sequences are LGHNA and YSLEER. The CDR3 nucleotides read TGCGCCAACAGCCAAGGTCCGGGACTAGCAGGCACCGGGGAGCTGTTTTTT. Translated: CANSQGPGLAGTGELFF.

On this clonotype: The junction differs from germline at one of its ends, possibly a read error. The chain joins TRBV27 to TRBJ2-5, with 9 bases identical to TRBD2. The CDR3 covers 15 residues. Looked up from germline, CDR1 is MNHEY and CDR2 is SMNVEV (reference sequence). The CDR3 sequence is CASSAGTSIGETLYF. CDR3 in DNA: TGTGCCAGCAGTGCAGGGACTAGCATTGGAGAGACCCTGTACTTC.

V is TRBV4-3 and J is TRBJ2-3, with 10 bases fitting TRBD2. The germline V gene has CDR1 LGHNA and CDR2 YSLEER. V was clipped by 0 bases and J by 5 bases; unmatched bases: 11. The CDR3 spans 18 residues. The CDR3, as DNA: TGCGCCAGCAGCCAAGATAGCGGAGCGGGAGGGCCCGGAGATACGCAGTATTTT. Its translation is CASSQDSGAGGPGDTQYF.

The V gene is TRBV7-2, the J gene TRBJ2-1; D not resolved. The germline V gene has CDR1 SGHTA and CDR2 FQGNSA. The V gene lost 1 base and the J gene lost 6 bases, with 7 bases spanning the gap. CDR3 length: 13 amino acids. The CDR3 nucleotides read TGTGCCAGCAGCTTAGACCGACGCAATGAGCAGTTCTTC. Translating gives CASSLDRRNEQFF.

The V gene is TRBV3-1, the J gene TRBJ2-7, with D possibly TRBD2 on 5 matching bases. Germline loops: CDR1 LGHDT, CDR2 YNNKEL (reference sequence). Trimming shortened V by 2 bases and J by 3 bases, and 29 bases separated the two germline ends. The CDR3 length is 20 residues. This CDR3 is CASSQLIRTEADPTYYEQYF. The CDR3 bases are TGTGCCAGCAGCCAACTCATAAGGACGGAGGCCGACCCAACATACTACGAGCAGTACTTC.